This record looks at one T cell receptor (beta chain) sequence and its context. Clones were sequenced by immunoSEQ multiplex PCR, and TCRdb holds only the in-frame ones, with some missing. Of roughly 100,000 clones in the sample, about 81% are singletons; the top ten hold about 0.89%. This entry is derived from a study of T cell clones after liver transplantation. The source material was CD4+ T cells from blood, sampled before liver transplant. This clonotype was obtained from a human donor who received a liver transplant.

CDR3: CASRERGRGNEQFF. DNA of the CDR3: TGTGCCAGTAGGGAGCGGGGCCGGGGGAATGAGCAGTTCTTC. The rearrangement uses TRBV19 and TRBJ2-1; 7 bases map to TRBD2. With V trimmed by 6 bases and J by 7 bases, 9 bases remained unmatched. The CDR3 consists of 14 residues. Germline lookup yields CDR1 LNHDA and CDR2 SQIVND (reference sequence).